These T cell receptor beta chains were read from a single sample in a study of cytomegalovirus exposure and HLA in healthy donors. Sequencing used immunoSEQ multiplex PCR; TCRdb keeps in-frame clones, though not all of them. The sample yields about 72,000 clones, about four fifths seen once. The sequenced material came from PBMCs. These receptors were obtained from a man aged 18 to 29 in good health and CMV-seronegative. CDR3s include the opening cysteine and the closing phenylalanine or tryptophan. Fields, in order: CDR3 length, V gene, clone size, D gene, J gene, CDR3 protein, CDR3 DNA. A D gene is named only where the DNA matches it firmly. Clone size is given for some rows only: seen once, a few or many times, or a class if the clone is expanded.

length: 14; V: TRBV27; size: NA; D: NA; J: TRBJ1-1; CDR3: CASSLVAGNTEAFF; DNA: TGTGCCAGCAGTTTAGTTGCAGGGAACACTGAAGCTTTCTTT
length: 15; V: TRBV10-3; size: NA; D: TRBD1; J: TRBJ1-1; CDR3: CAISEPGGADTEAFF; DNA: TGTGCCATCAGTGAACCAGGGGGCGCGGACACTGAAGCTTTCTTT
length: 14; V: TRBV19; size: NA; D: NA; J: TRBJ1-4; CDR3: CASSIGRGNEKLFF; DNA: TGTGCCAGTAGTATTGGCAGGGGTAATGAAAAACTGTTTTTT
length: 15; V: TRBV7-2; size: few; D: NA; J: TRBJ2-7; CDR3: CASSLGRVGGNEQYF; DNA: TGTGCCAGCAGCTTAGGGAGGGTGGGGGGAAACGAGCAGTACTTC
length: 14; V: TRBV6-6; size: few; D: TRBD1; J: TRBJ2-5; CDR3: CASSSSTGQETQYF; DNA: TGTGCCAGCAGTTCCTCGACAGGGCAAGAGACCCAGTACTTC
length: 18; V: TRBV7-2; size: few; D: NA; J: TRBJ2-2; CDR3: CASSLQVNRELNTGELFF; DNA: TGTGCCAGCAGCTTGCAAGTTAACAGGGAATTGAACACCGGGGAGCTGTTTTTT
length: 15; V: TRBV19; size: NA; D: TRBD1; J: TRBJ1-5; CDR3: CASRDGQGRNQPQHF; DNA: TGTGCCAGTAGAGATGGACAGGGAAGAAATCAGCCCCAGCATTTT
length: 18; V: TRBV5-1; size: NA; D: TRBD2; J: TRBJ2-3; CDR3: CASSRGLAGDPSTDTQYF; DNA: TGCGCCAGCAGCCGGGGGCTAGCGGGAGACCCCTCCACAGATACGCAGTATTTT
length: 14; V: TRBV28; size: NA; D: NA; J: TRBJ1-1; CDR3: CASSLRPGRTEAFF; DNA: TGTGCCAGCAGTTTACGTCCGGGGAGGACTGAAGCTTTCTTT
length: 14; V: TRBV9; size: NA; D: NA; J: TRBJ2-1; CDR3: CASSVNIRYNEQFF; DNA: TGTGCCAGCAGCGTAAACATCCGCTACAATGAGCAGTTCTTC
length: 16; V: TRBV16; size: NA; D: TRBD2; J: TRBJ2-1; CDR3: CASSPRGLASYNEQFF; DNA: TGTGCCAGCAGCCCCCGGGGACTAGCCTCCTACAATGAGCAGTTCTTC
length: 14; V: TRBV29-1; size: NA; D: NA; J: TRBJ1-3; CDR3: CSVSTDVSGNTIYF; DNA: TGCAGCGTGTCCACAGACGTCTCTGGAAACACCATATATTTT
length: 16; V: TRBV30; size: NA; D: NA; J: TRBJ1-3; CDR3: CAWSSWGGISGNTIYF; DNA: TGTGCCTGGAGCTCGTGGGGCGGCATCTCTGGAAACACCATATATTTT
length: 14; V: TRBV28; size: NA; D: NA; J: TRBJ2-6; CDR3: CASSSVSAANVLTF; DNA: TGTGCCAGCAGTTCCGTGAGTGCGGCCAACGTCCTGACTTTC
length: 14; V: TRBV6-1; size: NA; D: TRBD1; J: TRBJ2-7; CDR3: CASMTGGPPYEQYF; DNA: TGTGCCAGCATGACAGGGGGGCCTCCCTACGAGCAGTACTTC
length: 16; V: TRBV4-3; size: NA; D: NA; J: TRBJ2-2; CDR3: CASSQDQGLRTGELFF; DNA: TGCGCCAGCAGCCAAGATCAAGGACTAAGGACCGGGGAGCTGTTTTTT
length: 13; V: TRBV29-1; size: NA; D: NA; J: TRBJ2-7; CDR3: CSVVPDTTYEQYF; DNA: TGCAGCGTTGTACCCGACACAACCTACGAGCAGTACTTC
length: 16; V: TRBV5-4; size: NA; D: TRBD2; J: TRBJ2-1; CDR3: CASSYRTSGKYNEQFF; DNA: TGTGCCAGCAGCTATAGGACTAGCGGTAAATACAATGAGCAGTTCTTC
length: 16; V: TRBV9; size: NA; D: TRBD2; J: TRBJ2-7; CDR3: CASSPAGRGALYEQYF; DNA: TGTGCCAGCAGCCCAGCAGGGCGGGGGGCACTCTACGAGCAGTACTTC
length: 15; V: TRBV5-1; size: few; D: NA; J: TRBJ2-3; CDR3: CASSLGRDHTDTQYF; DNA: TGCGCCAGCAGCTTGGGGCGGGACCACACAGATACGCAGTATTTT
length: 14; V: TRBV2; size: NA; D: NA; J: TRBJ1-6; CDR3: CASSEYTGSSPLHF; DNA: TGTGCCAGCAGTGAATATACGGGTTCTTCACCCCTCCACTTT
length: 15; V: TRBV7-8; size: NA; D: NA; J: TRBJ2-7; CDR3: CASSSWTELTYEQYF; DNA: TGTGCCAGCAGCTCCTGGACAGAACTAACCTACGAGCAGTACTTC